The TCR beta chain described here comes from a study of OX40 agonist ivuxolimab in advanced cancers. The overall study: From about 23 to 85 years was the age range, with a mean of roughly 59 years, and 65% to 90% were male. Findings and caveats of the study: It was also the case that some nonresponders had low normalized T-cell clonal expansion. Mean expanded clone counts were higher in CD8+ than CD4+ T cells.

Data came from immunoSEQ multiplex PCR; TCRdb stores just in-frame clones and leaves some out. This table has about 40,000 clones, around 82% appearing once. The germline V gene encodes CDR1 WNHNN and CDR2 SYGVQD (reference sequence). Trimming removed 5 bases from V and 3 bases from J; junction bases left unmatched: 10. The CDR3 contains 16 residues. Remarks on this clone: Its antigen is not known.

The V gene is TRBV10-1, the J gene TRBJ2-3, with 8 positions matching TRBD2. Sequenced here: CD4+ or CD8+ T cells sorted from blood, sampled in a trial of the OX40 agonist ivuxolimab. The TCR was taken from an adult with an advanced solid tumor such as melanoma, head and neck, liver or kidney cancer. CDR3 sequence reads: CASSSRKSGSTDTQYF. The CDR3 DNA sequence: TGCGCCAGCAGTTCCCGAAAGAGCGGGAGTACAGATACGCAGTATTTT.